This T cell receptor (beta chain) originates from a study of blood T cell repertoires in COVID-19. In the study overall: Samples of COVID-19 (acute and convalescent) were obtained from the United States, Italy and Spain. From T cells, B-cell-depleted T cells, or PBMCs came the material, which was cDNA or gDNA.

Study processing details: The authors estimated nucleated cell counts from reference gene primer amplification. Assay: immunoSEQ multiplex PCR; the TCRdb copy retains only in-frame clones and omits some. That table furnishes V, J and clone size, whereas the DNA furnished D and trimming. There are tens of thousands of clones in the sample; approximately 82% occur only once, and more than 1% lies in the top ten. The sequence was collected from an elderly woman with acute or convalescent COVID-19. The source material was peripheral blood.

The CDR3 DNA reads as TGTGCCAGCAGCTCCCCGGGACAGTTTTTTGGCTACACCTTC. This sequence encodes CASSSPGQFFGYTF. This sequence joins TRBV7-2 and TRBJ1-2, with TRBD1 identical over 7 bases. The germline V gene has CDR1 SGHTA and CDR2 FQGNSA. Unmatched junction bases numbered 9, after V lost 4 bases and J lost 7 bases. The CDR3 sequence is 14 residues long.